One and the same sample provided the 7 T cell receptor beta chains below, sequenced in a study of cytomegalovirus exposure and HLA in healthy donors. PCR employed 60 Vbeta and 13 Jbeta primers. The assay was immunoSEQ multiplex PCR, and TCRdb's table has in-frame clones only and misses some. Its table records approximately 82,000 clones. Sequenced: PBMCs. These receptors were taken from a woman aged 60-75 years in good health and CMV-seronegative.

The chain uses TRBV19 and TRBJ2-1; 10 bases map to TRBD2. Germline CDR1 LNHDA, CDR2 SQIVND (reference sequence). V trimming: 4 bases; J trimming: 8 bases; junction bases outside the gene matches: 23. The CDR3 is made up of 20 amino acids. CDR3 amino acids: CASSTAGLAIGRGGGDEQFF. CDR3 bases: TGTGCCAGTAGTACCGCGGGACTAGCGATTGGGCGTGGTGGTGGCGATGAGCAGTTCTTC. Together with reference TRBV19 and TRBJ2-1, the CDR3 gives the full variable domain: DGGITQSPKYLFRKEGQNVTLSCEQNLNHDAMYWYRQDPGQGLRLIYYSQIVNDFQKGDIAEGYSVSREKKESFPLTVTSAQKNPTAFYLCASSTAGLAIGRGGGDEQFFGPGTRLTVL.

The chain recombines TRBV7-9 with TRBJ2-7, with D tentatively TRBD2 (6 bases). V lost 1 base, J lost 3 bases, and 13 bases lay in between. The germline gives CDR1 SEHNR, CDR2 FQNEAQ (reference sequence). CDR3 length: 15 residues. In DNA, the CDR3 is TGTGCCAGCAGCTTAGGAAGGGGAGGTTTCTACGAGCAGTACTTC. It yields the protein CASSLGRGGFYEQYF.

V and J are TRBV25-1 and TRBJ2-5; 7 bases match TRBD2. The CDR3 has 12 amino acids. The germline V gene has CDR1 MGHDK and CDR2 SYGVNS. Germline trimming cut 7 bases from V and 7 bases from J; bases unmatched to any gene: 6. The CDR3 DNA is TGTGCCAGCATGTCCTCGGGGGGGACCCAGTACTTC. Its translation: CASMSSGGTQYF.

The chain recombines TRBV28 with TRBJ2-7; 8 bases agree with TRBD1. V lost 7 bases and J lost 4; bases outside the gene matches: 6. CDR1 is MDHEN and CDR2 is SYDVKM in the germline V gene. The CDR3 extends over 13 amino acids. CDR3 sequence: CASIPGGEYEQYF. The CDR3 coding sequence is TGTGCCAGCATCCCAGGGGGCGAGTACGAGCAGTACTTC.

This chain links TRBV2 with TRBJ1-2; 7 positions agree with TRBD1. V shed 4 bases and J 6 bases; nucleotides not matched to a gene: 5. The CDR3 runs to 13 residues. CDR1 and CDR2 from the germline V gene are SNHLY and FYNNEI. The DNA of the CDR3 is TGTGCCAGCAGTGCCAGGGGGACGGATGGCTACACCTTC. Translating it yields CASSARGTDGYTF. The complete variable domain, with remaining parts taken from reference TRBV2 and TRBJ1-2, reads EPEVTQTPSHQVTQMGQEVILRCVPISNHLYFYWYRQILGQKVEFLVSFYNNEISEKSEIFDDQFSVERPDGSNFTLKIRSTKLEDSAMYFCASSARGTDGYTFGSGTRLTVV.

This chain links TRBV27 with TRBJ1-5; D gene unclear. CDR1 and CDR2 (germline): MNHEY, SMNVEV (reference sequence). V gave up 10 bases and J gave up 11 bases, with 9 bases separating them. This CDR3 contains 9 residues. DNA for the CDR3: TGTGCCACCTCCTTAGCCCAGCATTTT. Protein: CATSLAQHF.

V and J are TRBV4-3 and TRBJ2-2; no definite D call. Germline CDR1 is LGHNA and CDR2 is YSLEER. The CDR3 spans 15 residues. The ends were cut back, 1 base at V and 4 bases at J, with 10 bases in the middle. The CDR3 nucleotides are TGCGCCAGCAGCCAAGTCACCGCTAGCACCGGGGAGCTGTTTTTT. Translating it yields CASSQVTASTGELFF.